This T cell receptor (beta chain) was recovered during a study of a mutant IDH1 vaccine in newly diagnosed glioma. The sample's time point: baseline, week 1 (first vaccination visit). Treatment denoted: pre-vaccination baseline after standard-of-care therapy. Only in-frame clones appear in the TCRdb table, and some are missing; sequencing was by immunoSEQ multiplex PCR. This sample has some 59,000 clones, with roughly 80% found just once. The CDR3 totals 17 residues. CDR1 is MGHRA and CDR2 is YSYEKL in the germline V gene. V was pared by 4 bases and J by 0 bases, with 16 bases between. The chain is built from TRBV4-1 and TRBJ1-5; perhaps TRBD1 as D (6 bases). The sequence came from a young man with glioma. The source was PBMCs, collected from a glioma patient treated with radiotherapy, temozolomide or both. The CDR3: CASSRKPGQTSNQPQHF. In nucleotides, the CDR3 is TGCGCCAGCAGCCGAAAACCCGGACAGACTAGCAATCAGCCCCAGCATTTT.